This note documents a single T cell receptor beta chain sequence. This clonotype was seen at least ten times. Its antigen is currently not known. No much larger clone is present one base from it, and per-base qualities are unavailable. Spanning cysteine to phenylalanine, the CDR3 consists of 17 amino acids. Only the CDR3 part of the read is kept: 51 bases, read in frame from the first base. The germline V gene specifies SGHTA as CDR1 and FQGNSA as CDR2. Clipping removes 5 bases from V and 3 bases from J, with 11 as the unmatched junction base count. Systemically healthy Caucasian individuals from Russia, approximately 39 in total and aged roughly 6 to 100 years, were included as donors. Approximately 10 milliliters of peripheral blood were collected from each donor into EDTA-treated Vacutainer tubes. Ficoll-Paque density-gradient centrifugation was used to isolate PBMCs, with at least 7 million obtained per sample. Total RNA was extracted from PBMCs with Trizol reagent, with at least 5.5 micrograms obtained per sample. The percentages of naive CD45RAhigh/CD27high T cells were determined by flow cytometry on a PBMC aliquot from every donor.

The sample is drawn from a study of blood T cells in healthy people across ages (dated by TCRdb to the mid-2010s). Regarding the study in general: Template switching captured roughly one uniquely barcoded TCR beta cDNA molecule per two T cells in model experiments. Donors were grouped into four age groups: young (average approximately 15 years), middle-aged (around 39), aged (approximately 67) and long-lived (over 80). To avoid experimental bias, donors of different ages were distributed randomly across sequencing lanes. Age-related changes in TCR beta repertoire diversity were measured in the study by deep sequencing normalized with unique cDNA molecular identifiers. The study analyzed two additional independent replicas of 1 million unique cDNA reads from the same blood draw for two donors, one aged 18 to 30 and one aged 80 or older. On the study overall, not on this receptor specifically: Total diversity estimates from one million sequenced T cells were considered lower bounds and underestimates. Since profiling was done on bulk unsorted PBMCs, naive and antigen-experienced compartments could not be conclusively compared. Because the CMV infection status of the donors was unknown, age-related changes in expanded clonotypes may potentially have been confounded. The percentage of naive T cells measured by flow cytometry correlated strongly with observed TCR beta diversity. As age increased, observed TCR beta diversity per million T cells dropped in a roughly linear way, and a significant reduction was already evident by age roughly 36. Compared with the aged group, the long-lived group had more naive CD4+ T cells, fewer expanded clones and increased TCR diversity, suggesting age selection.

The library was produced with 5' RACE. TCRdb records Illumina HiSeq 2500 as the sequencer. A second PCR of about 6 to 11 cycles was performed with a sample-barcoded 5' primer and a J-beta primer mix. Each TCR beta cDNA molecule received a unique molecular identifier from a template-switch 5' adaptor carrying 12 random nucleotides. At least 2.5 million CDR3-containing paired-end reads were obtained from each sample. First-strand cDNA was synthesized from all RNA with the Mint cDNA synthesis kit, primed by a TRBC-specific oligonucleotide. Following uracil-DNA glycosylase treatment, all cDNA underwent a first 18-cycle PCR with the universal primers M1SS and BC2_uni_R. Processing in the source paper ran as follows. For normalization, 1 million high-quality reads, each with a distinct molecular identifier, were randomly selected from each sample. Instead of being binned into consensus sequences, reads that shared molecular identifiers were thrown out. MiTCR, set to a Q25 quality threshold and the strictest error-elimination algorithm, was used for CDR3 identification, clonotype clustering and error correction. A nonparametric unseen species model with Euler transformation was used to estimate lower-bound total TCR beta diversity. Clones were called with MiXCR by TCRdb after fastp trimmed the public reads at Q25, and only in-frame beta chains were retained. Identical CDR3 protein sequences are pooled into one entry, listed with their most common genes and DNA. The V and J calls shown here were made by TCRdb, not taken from the authors' results. The sample table holds more than 800,000 distinct CDR3 sequences, of which more than 25% were seen once. The ten most abundant clones make up 15% to 20% of the sample.

This chain is built from TRBV7-2 and TRBJ2-1, with 9 junctional bases fitting TRBD2. Material: blood. This TCR came from a woman older than 75 in good health. For the CDR3, the sequence is CASSRDSAGGVYNEQFF. The nucleotides read TGTGCCAGCAGCAGGGATTCAGCGGGGGGCGTCTACAATGAGCAGTTCTTC. The reference TRBV7-2 and TRBJ2-1 proteins fill in what lies around the CDR3, so the full variable domain reads GAGVSQSPSNKVTEKGKDVELRCDPISGHTALYWYRQSLGQGLEFLIYFQGNSAPDKSGLPSDRFSAERTGGSVSTLTIQRTQQEDSAVYLCASSRDSAGGVYNEQFFGPGTRLTVL.